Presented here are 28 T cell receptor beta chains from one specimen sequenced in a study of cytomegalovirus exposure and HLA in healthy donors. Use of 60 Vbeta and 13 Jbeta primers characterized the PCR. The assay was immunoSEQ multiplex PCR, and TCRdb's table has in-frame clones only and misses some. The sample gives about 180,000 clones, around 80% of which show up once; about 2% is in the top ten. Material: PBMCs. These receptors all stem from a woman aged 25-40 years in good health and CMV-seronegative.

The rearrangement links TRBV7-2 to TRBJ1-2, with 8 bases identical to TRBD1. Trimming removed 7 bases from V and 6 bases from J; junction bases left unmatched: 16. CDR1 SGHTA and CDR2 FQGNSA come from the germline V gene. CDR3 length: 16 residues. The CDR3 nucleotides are TGTGCCAGCACCGGCACTAGGGGCCAGGGGGCGCATGGCTACACCTTC. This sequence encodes CASTGTRGQGAHGYTF.

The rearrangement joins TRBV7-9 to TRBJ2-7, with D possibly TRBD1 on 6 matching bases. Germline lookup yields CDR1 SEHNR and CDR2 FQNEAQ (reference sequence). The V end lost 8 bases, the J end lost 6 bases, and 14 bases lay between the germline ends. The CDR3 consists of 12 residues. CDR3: CASATGYSEQYF. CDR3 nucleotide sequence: TGTGCCAGCGCCACAGGGTACAGCGAGCAGTACTTC.

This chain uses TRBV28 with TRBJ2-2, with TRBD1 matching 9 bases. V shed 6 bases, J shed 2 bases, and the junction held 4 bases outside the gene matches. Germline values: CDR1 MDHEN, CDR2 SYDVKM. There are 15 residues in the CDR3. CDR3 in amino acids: CASRPGQGNTGELFF. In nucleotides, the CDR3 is TGTGCCAGCAGGCCGGGACAGGGCAACACCGGGGAGCTGTTTTTT.

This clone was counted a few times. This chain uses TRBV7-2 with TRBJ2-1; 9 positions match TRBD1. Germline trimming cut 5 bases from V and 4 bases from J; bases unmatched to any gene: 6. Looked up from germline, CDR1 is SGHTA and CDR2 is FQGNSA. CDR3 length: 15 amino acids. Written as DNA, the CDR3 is TGTGCCAGCAGCCCTGGACAGGGGCGATACAATGAGCAGTTCTTC. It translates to CASSPGQGRYNEQFF.

Here the CDR3 reads CASSLPADRDGYTF. The CDR3 coding sequence is TGTGCCAGCAGCTTACCAGCGGACAGGGATGGCTACACCTTC. The chain is built from TRBV7-9 and TRBJ1-2; TRBD1 aligns across 8 bases. Germline-derived CDR1 and CDR2 are SEHNR and FQNEAQ (reference sequence). V lost 2 bases and J lost 6; bases outside the gene matches: 5. The CDR3 has 14 residues.

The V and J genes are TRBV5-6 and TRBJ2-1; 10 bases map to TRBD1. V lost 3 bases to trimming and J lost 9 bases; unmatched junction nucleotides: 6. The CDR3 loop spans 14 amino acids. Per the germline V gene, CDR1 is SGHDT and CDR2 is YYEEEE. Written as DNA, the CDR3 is TGTGCCAGCAGCTCCGGACAGGGGGTAGGTGAGCAGTTCTTC. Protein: CASSSGQGVGEQFF.

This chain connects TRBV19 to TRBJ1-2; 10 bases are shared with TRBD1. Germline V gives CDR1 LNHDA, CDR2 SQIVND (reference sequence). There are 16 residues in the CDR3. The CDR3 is CAATGTGVSVEYGYTF. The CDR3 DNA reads TGTGCTGCGACCGGGACAGGGGTATCAGTGGAATATGGCTACACCTTC.

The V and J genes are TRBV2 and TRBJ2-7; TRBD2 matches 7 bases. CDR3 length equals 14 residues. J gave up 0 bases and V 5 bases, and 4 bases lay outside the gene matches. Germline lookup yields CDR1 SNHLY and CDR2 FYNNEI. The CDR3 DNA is TGTGCCAGCAGTCTCGGGGGGTCCTCCTACGAGCAGTACTTC. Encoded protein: CASSLGGSSYEQYF.

As DNA, the CDR3 is TGTGCCAGCAGCTTAGGGACTAGCGCTTACAATGAGCAGTTCTTC. Its translation: CASSLGTSAYNEQFF. This sequence joins TRBV7-2 and TRBJ2-1; 9 bases agree with TRBD2. This CDR3 comprises 15 residues. Germline values: CDR1 SGHTA, CDR2 FQGNSA. The ends lost 1 base at V and 4 bases at J; junction bases unmatched: 2.

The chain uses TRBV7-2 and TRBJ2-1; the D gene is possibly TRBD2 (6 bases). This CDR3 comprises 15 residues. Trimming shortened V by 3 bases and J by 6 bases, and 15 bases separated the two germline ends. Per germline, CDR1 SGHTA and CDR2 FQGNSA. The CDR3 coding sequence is TGTGCCAGCAGCTTTGCTCGGGGAGGAACCAATGAGCAGTTCTTC. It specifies CASSFARGGTNEQFF.

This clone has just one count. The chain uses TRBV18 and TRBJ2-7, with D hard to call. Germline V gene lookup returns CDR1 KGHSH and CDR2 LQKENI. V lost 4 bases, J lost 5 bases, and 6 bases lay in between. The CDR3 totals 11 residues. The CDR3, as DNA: TGTGCCAGCTCACAGACTGACGAGCAGTACTTC. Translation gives CASSQTDEQYF.

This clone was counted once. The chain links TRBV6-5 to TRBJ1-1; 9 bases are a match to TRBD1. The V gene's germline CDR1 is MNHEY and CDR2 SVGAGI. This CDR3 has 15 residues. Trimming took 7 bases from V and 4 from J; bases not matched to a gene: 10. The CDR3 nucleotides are TGTGCCAGCACTAAAATGACAGGGGGAGGCACTGAAGCTTTCTTT. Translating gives CASTKMTGGGTEAFF.

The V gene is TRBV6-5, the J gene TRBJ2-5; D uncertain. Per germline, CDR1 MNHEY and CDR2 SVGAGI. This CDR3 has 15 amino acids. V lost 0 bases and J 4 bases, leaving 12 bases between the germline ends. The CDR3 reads CASSYSAGLRETQYF. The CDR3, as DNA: TGTGCCAGCAGTTACTCGGCAGGTTTGAGAGAGACCCAGTACTTC.

CDR3 sequence (DNA): TGTGCCAGCAGTCTGACTAGCGGGAGCACAGATACGCAGTATTTT. It encodes CASSLTSGSTDTQYF. The chain has TRBV28 and TRBJ2-3, with TRBD2 matching over 10 bases. The junction had 2 bases not matched to a gene; V was cut back by 5 bases and J by 0 bases. Germline CDR1 is MDHEN and CDR2 is SYDVKM. CDR3 length: 15 amino acids.

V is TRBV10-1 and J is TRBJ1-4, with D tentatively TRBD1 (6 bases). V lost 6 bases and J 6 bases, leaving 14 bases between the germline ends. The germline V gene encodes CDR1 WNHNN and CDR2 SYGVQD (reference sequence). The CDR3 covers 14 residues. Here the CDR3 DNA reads TGCGCCAGCAGCGAAGGGGGACGATATGAAAAACTGTTTTTT. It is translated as CASSEGGRYEKLFF.

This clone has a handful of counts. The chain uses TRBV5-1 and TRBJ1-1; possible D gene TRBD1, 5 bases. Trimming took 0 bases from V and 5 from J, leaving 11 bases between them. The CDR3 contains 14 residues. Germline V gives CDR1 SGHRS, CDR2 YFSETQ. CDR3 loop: CASSLAGGETEAFF. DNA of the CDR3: TGCGCCAGCAGCTTGGCCGGGGGTGAAACTGAAGCTTTCTTT.

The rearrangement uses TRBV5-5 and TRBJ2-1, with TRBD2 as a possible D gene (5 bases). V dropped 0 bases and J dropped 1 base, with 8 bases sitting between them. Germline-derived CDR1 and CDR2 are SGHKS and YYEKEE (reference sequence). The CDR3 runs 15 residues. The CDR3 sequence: CASSLARGSYNEQFF. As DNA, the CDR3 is TGTGCCAGCAGCTTGGCCCGGGGATCCTACAATGAGCAGTTCTTC.

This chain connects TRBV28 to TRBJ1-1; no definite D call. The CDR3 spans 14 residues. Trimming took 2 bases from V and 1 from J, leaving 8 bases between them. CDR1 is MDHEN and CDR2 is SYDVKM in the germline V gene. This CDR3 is CASSLVAQNTEAFF. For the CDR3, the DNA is TGTGCCAGCAGTTTAGTGGCCCAGAACACTGAAGCTTTCTTT.

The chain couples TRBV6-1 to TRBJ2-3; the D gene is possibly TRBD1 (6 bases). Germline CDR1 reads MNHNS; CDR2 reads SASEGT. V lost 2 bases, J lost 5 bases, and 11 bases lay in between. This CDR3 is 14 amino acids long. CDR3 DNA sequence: TGTGCCAGCAGTGAATGGGGGCGAGTAGATACGCAGTATTTT. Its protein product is CASSEWGRVDTQYF.

CDR3 in DNA: TGTGCCAGCAGCTCCACAGGGCTTATCACTGAAGCTTTCTTT. Translated, it gives CASSSTGLITEAFF. The rearrangement joins TRBV7-3 to TRBJ1-1; D possibly corresponds to TRBD1 (6 bases). The CDR3 consists of 14 residues. Germline CDR1 and CDR2: SGHTA and FQGTGA. V lost 4 bases and J 4 bases, leaving 13 bases between the germline ends.

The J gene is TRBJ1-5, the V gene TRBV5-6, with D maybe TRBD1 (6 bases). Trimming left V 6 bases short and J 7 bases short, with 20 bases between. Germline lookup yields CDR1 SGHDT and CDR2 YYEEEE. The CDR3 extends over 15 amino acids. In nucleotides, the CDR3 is TGTGCCAGCACCACCGCCGTTGGGGGCGCCCAGCCCCAGCATTTT. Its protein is CASTTAVGGAQPQHF.

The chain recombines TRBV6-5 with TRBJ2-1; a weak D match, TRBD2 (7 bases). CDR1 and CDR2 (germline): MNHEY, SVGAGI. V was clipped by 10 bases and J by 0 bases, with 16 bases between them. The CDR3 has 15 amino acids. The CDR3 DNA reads TGTGCCACCAGAATGAGGGGGGGCTCCTACAATGAGCAGTTCTTC. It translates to CATRMRGGSYNEQFF.

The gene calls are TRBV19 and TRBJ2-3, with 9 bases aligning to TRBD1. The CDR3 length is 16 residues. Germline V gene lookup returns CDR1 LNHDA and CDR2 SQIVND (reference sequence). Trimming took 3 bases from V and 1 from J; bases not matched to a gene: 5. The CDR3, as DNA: TGTGCCAGTAGTATGGGACAGGGAGTGGGCACAGATACGCAGTATTTT. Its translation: CASSMGQGVGTDTQYF.

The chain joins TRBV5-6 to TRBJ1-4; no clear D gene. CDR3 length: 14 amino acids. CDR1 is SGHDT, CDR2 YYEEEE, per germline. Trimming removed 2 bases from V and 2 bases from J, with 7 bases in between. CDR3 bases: TGTGCCAGCAGCTTTTCGGGGACTAATGAAAAACTGTTTTTT. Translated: CASSFSGTNEKLFF.

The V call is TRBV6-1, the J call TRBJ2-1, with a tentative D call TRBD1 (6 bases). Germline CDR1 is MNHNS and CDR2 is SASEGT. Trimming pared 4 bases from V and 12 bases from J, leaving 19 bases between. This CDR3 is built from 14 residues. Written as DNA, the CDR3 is TGTGCCAGCAGTGTCGGGACAAAGTATTTATGGCAGTTCTTC. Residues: CASSVGTKYLWQFF.

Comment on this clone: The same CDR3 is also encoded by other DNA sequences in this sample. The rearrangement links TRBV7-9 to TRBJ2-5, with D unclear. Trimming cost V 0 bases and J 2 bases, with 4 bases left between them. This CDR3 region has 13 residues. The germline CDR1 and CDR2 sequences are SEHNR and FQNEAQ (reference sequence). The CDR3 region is CASSLALQETQYF. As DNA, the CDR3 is TGTGCCAGCAGCTTAGCGCTACAAGAGACCCAGTACTTC.

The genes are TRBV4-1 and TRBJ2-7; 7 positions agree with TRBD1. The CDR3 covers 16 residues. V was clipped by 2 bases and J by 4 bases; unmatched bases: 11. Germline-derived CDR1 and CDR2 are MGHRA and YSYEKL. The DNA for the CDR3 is TGCGCCAGCAGCCAACATACAGGGGAGTATCCTTACGAGCAGTACTTC. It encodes CASSQHTGEYPYEQYF.

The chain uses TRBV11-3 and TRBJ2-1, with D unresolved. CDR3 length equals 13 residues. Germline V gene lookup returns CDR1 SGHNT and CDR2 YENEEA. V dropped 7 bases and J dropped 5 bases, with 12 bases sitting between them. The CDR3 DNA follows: TGTGCCAGCACCCGCCGGTTCGACAATGAGCAGTTCTTC. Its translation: CASTRRFDNEQFF. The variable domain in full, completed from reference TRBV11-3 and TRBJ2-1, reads EAGVVQSPRYKIIEKKQPVAFWCNPISGHNTLYWYLQNLGQGPELLIRYENEEAVDDSQLPKDRFSAERLKGVDSTLKIQPAELGDSAVYLCASTRRFDNEQFFGPGTRLTVL.